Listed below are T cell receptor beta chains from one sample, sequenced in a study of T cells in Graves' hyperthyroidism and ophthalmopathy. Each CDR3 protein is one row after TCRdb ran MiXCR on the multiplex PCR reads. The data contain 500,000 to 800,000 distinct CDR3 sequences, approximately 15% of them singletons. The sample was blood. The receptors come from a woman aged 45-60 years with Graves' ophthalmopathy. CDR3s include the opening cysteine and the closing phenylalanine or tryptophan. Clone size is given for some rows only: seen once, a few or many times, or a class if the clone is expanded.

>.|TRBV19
CASSGTGITGELFF
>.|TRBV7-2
CASSSDSTSGYGYTF
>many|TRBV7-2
CASSLELGRSNQPQHF
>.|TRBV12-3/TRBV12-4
CASSRRGWKLDNEQFF
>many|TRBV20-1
CSAPNTGTSGRPNIQYF
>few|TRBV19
CASSIGTGVLNEQFF
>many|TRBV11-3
CASSSARQGWAEAFF
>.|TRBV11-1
CASSSGTGAGDTQYF
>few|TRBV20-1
CSVSPLAGIVETQYF
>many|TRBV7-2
CASSLRRDTYNEQFF
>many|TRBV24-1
CATSDSGTGHSNQPQHF
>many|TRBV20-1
CSASGTDDYEQYF
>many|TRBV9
CASSVFSRNQETQYF
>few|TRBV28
CASRSGTLATYGYTF
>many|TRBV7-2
CASTGDSGGDTQYF
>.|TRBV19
CASSKGQLNYNEQFF
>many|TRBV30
CAWSSLGGRSTEAFF
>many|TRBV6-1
CASTYLRGANQPQHF
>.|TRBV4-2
CASSRDFAYEQYF
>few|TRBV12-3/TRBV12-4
CASSFYGTSGKGGQYF
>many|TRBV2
CASSETSYSYEQYF
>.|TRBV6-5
CASSYFPEGITEAFF
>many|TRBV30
CAWSVNTGELFF
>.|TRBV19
CASSPEDRGSDTQYF
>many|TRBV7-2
CASSSRTGSYEQYF
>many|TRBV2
CASNQGTEDYEQYF
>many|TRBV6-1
CASSDWVGGTGYEQYF
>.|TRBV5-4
CASSLLTSRDTDTQYF
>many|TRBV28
CASSFPDRVAYEQYF